A single sample is the source of the 31 T cell receptor beta chains below, sequenced in a study of identical twins (dated by TCRdb to about 2016). Libraries were prepared through 5' RACE. TCRdb names Illumina HiSeq 2000 as the instrument used. TCRdb handled the public reads itself, with Q25 trimming in fastp and clone calling in MiXCR, and kept productive beta chains. Rows with a matching CDR3 protein are joined into one entry that keeps the most common DNA and genes. Within this sample are 450,000 or so distinct CDR3 sequences, with 20% to 30% of them counted one time only. The ten largest clones represent roughly 3% of the sample. The same data also contributed to another study, on T cells expressing NK-cell markers.

The sequenced material came from CD4+ T cells sorted from blood. These receptors were taken from a young woman in good health.

This chain joins TRBV12-3 or TRBV12-4 and TRBJ2-7, with D tentatively TRBD2 (5 bases). There are 15 residues in the CDR3. V was trimmed by 3 bases and J by 1 base, leaving 13 bases between them. Here the CDR3 DNA reads TGTGCCAGCAGTTTCGGCGGGCCCCTGTCCTACGAGCAGTACTTC. Translation gives CASSFGGPLSYEQYF.

This clonotype appeared a few times. The V call is TRBV12-3 or TRBV12-4, the J call TRBJ1-3; D is ambiguous. The CDR3 is 14 residues long. V was clipped by 3 bases and J by 0 bases, with 6 bases between them. CDR3 residues: CASSFATSGNTIYF. In DNA form, the CDR3 reads TGTGCCAGCAGTTTTGCCACCTCTGGAAACACCATATATTTT.

The V gene is TRBV11-2, the J gene TRBJ2-3; 15 bases match TRBD2. The junction had 6 bases not matched to a gene; V was cut back by 4 bases and J by 4 bases. The CDR3 is made up of 17 amino acids. Germline values: CDR1 SGHAT, CDR2 FQNNGV. The CDR3 protein is CASSSGLAGGLADTQYF. The CDR3 DNA follows: TGTGCCAGCAGCTCCGGACTAGCGGGAGGGCTCGCAGATACGCAGTATTTT.

This clonotype came up a few times. In DNA, the CDR3 is TGTGCCAGCATCAAATCTAGCACAGATACGCAGTATTTT. This sequence encodes CASIKSSTDTQYF. The rearrangement uses TRBV12-3 or TRBV12-4 and TRBJ2-3, with unresolved D. The CDR3 consists of 13 residues. Trimming shortened V by 7 bases and J by 0 bases, and 8 bases separated the two germline ends.

The chain combines TRBV7-9 with TRBJ2-1, with 11 nucleotides matching TRBD2. The germline gives CDR1 SEHNR, CDR2 FQNEAQ (reference sequence). Losses at the gene ends were 5 bases for V and 4 bases for J; bases not matched to a gene: 7. The CDR3 spans 16 residues. As DNA, the CDR3 is TGTGCCAGCAGCCGTTCGGGACTAGCGGTGTACAATGAGCAGTTCTTC. It specifies CASSRSGLAVYNEQFF.

The chain joins TRBV5-1 to TRBJ2-7; 8 nucleotides match TRBD1. Germline assignment: CDR1 SGHRS and CDR2 YFSETQ. The CDR3 sequence is 13 residues long. J gave up 4 bases and V 3 bases, and 3 bases lay outside the gene matches. CDR3 nucleotide sequence: TGCGCCAGCAGCTCGGACAGGGAGTACGAGCAGTACTTC. This gives the protein CASSSDREYEQYF. The full variable domain, completed using reference TRBV5-1 and TRBJ2-7, is KAGVTQTPRYLIKTRGQQVTLSCSPISGHRSVSWYQQTPGQGLQFLFEYFSETQRNKGNFPGRFSGRQFSNSRSEMNVSTLELGDSALYLCASSSDREYEQYFGPGTRLTVT.

The chain employs TRBV6-1 and TRBJ2-3; 8 positions agree with TRBD2. With 8 bases clipped from V and 1 base from J, the junction kept 2 bases outside the gene matches. CDR1 is MNHNS, CDR2 SASEGT, per germline. This CDR3 region has 13 residues. The CDR3 region has the DNA TGTGCCAGCCGGACTAGCCGCACAGATACGCAGTATTTT. This codes for CASRTSRTDTQYF.

V is TRBV5-1 and J is TRBJ2-1; D is perhaps TRBD1 or TRBD2 (5 bases each). The germline V gene encodes CDR1 SGHRS and CDR2 YFSETQ. V was pared by 5 bases and J by 8 bases, with 17 bases between. The CDR3 runs to 14 residues. DNA for the CDR3: TGCGCCAGCAGTTCTACCCCGGGGCAACATGAGCAGTTCTTC. Translated: CASSSTPGQHEQFF.

The chain is built from TRBV6-4 and TRBJ2-3; 13 positions match TRBD2. Germline trimming cut 6 bases from V and 3 bases from J; bases unmatched to any gene: 3. Per the germline V gene, CDR1 is MRHNA and CDR2 is SNTAGT. CDR3 length: 15 amino acids. As DNA, the CDR3 is TGTGCCAGCAGAACGACTAGCGGGGGGACAGATACGCAGTATTTT. Its translation is CASRTTSGGTDTQYF.

This clonotype was recorded many times. The chain recombines TRBV5-1 with TRBJ2-5; 11 bases are a match to TRBD2. Germline loops: CDR1 SGHRS, CDR2 YFSETQ. This CDR3 is built from 14 residues. The V gene end was trimmed by 4 bases and the J gene end by 3 bases; junction bases not matched to a gene: 2. DNA of the CDR3: TGCGCCAGCAGCCTTAGCGGGGGGGAAGAGACCCAGTACTTC. It is translated as CASSLSGGEETQYF.

This clonotype was counted only a few times. The V call is TRBV7-8, the J call TRBJ2-7, with D perhaps TRBD1 (5 bases). V was clipped by 2 bases and J by 2 bases, with 10 bases between them. Germline assignment: CDR1 SGHVS and CDR2 FQNEAQ. The length of the CDR3 is 14 residues. The CDR3 spells CASSLTGLTYEQYF. As DNA, the CDR3 is TGTGCCAGCAGCTTAACAGGCCTGACCTACGAGCAGTACTTC.

The rearrangement uses TRBV14 and TRBJ2-1, with D perhaps TRBD2 (6 bases). Germline V gene lookup returns CDR1 SGHDN and CDR2 FVKESK. The CDR3 covers 16 residues. Deletions cut 1 base from V and 6 bases from J, with 16 bases between. CDR3 bases: TGTGCCAGCAGCCAAGGGACGGACTACTCTCCCAATGAGCAGTTCTTC. It is translated as CASSQGTDYSPNEQFF.

The J gene is TRBJ1-2, the V gene TRBV20-1, with D tentatively TRBD1 (5 bases). This CDR3 is 13 amino acids long. Trimming removed 0 bases at V and 8 bases at J, with 13 bases between. Germline V gene lookup returns CDR1 DFQATT and CDR2 SNEGSKA (reference sequence). In DNA, the CDR3 is TGCAGTGCTAGAGATGGGGCCGGGCTGGGCTACACCTTC. Translating it yields CSARDGAGLGYTF.

This clonotype was seen a handful of times. The V gene is TRBV20-1, the J gene TRBJ2-3, with 7 bases lining up with TRBD1. The CDR3 loop spans 14 amino acids. CDR1 DFQATT and CDR2 SNEGSKA come from the germline V gene (reference sequence). V lost 3 bases and J lost 3; bases outside the gene matches: 6. CDR3 protein: CSARPPRGTDTQYF. CDR3 DNA sequence: TGCAGTGCTAGGCCGCCCAGGGGGACAGATACGCAGTATTTT.

The CDR3 is CASSLASLSGYTF. The CDR3 bases are TGTGCCAGCAGCTTAGCCAGTCTCTCTGGCTACACCTTC. This sequence joins TRBV7-6 and TRBJ1-2; D unresolved. The CDR3 sequence is 13 residues long. V was trimmed by 0 bases and J by 7 bases, leaving 9 bases between them. The germline V gene has CDR1 SGHVS and CDR2 FNYEAQ. The variable domain in full, with the rest retrieved from reference TRBV7-6 and TRBJ1-2, is GAGVSQSPRYKVTKRGQDVALRCDPISGHVSLYWYRQALGQGPEFLTYFNYEAQQDKSGLPNDRFSAERPEGSISTLTIQRTEQRDSAMYRCASSLASLSGYTFGSGTRLTVV.

This clonotype has more than one count but fewer than ten. The chain is built from TRBV2 and TRBJ2-7; no reliable D call. This CDR3 has 13 residues. V gave up 7 bases and J gave up 2 bases, with 12 bases separating them. CDR1 SNHLY and CDR2 FYNNEI come from the germline V gene. CDR3 in DNA: TGTGCCAGCAATAATTTATCCCCCTACGAGCAGTACTTC. It codes for CASNNLSPYEQYF.

The chain links TRBV9 to TRBJ1-1; D not certain. Deletions cut 0 bases from V and 4 bases from J, with 13 bases between. The CDR3 contains 15 residues. Germline V gives CDR1 SGDLS, CDR2 YYNGEE. The CDR3 reads CASSVVPEGSTEAFF. The CDR3 region has the DNA TGTGCCAGCAGCGTAGTTCCGGAGGGAAGCACTGAAGCTTTCTTT.

The V call is TRBV24-1, the J call TRBJ2-2; 9 bases map to TRBD1. The CDR3 has 15 amino acids. The V gene's germline CDR1 is KGHDR and CDR2 SFDVKD. The junction had 6 bases not matched to a gene; V was cut back by 5 bases and J by 6 bases. CDR3 amino acids: CATSAGTGTAGELFF. In DNA, the CDR3 is TGTGCCACCAGTGCCGGGACAGGGACCGCCGGGGAGCTGTTTTTT.

This clonotype was observed a single time. The V and J genes are TRBV7-9 and TRBJ2-1, with 9 bases that match TRBD1. Losses at the gene ends were 5 bases for V and 9 bases for J; bases not matched to a gene: 11. This CDR3 has 15 amino acids. Germline loops: CDR1 SEHNR, CDR2 FQNEAQ (reference sequence). The CDR3 loop is CASSAGQGRVGEQFF. CDR3 in DNA: TGTGCCAGCAGCGCGGGACAGGGAAGAGTCGGTGAGCAGTTCTTC.

This clonotype was detected only a few times. The rearrangement uses TRBV29-1 and TRBJ2-3; 14 positions agree with TRBD2. This CDR3 is built from 17 residues. The V gene's germline CDR1 is SQVTM and CDR2 ANQGSEA. J was trimmed by 1 base and V by 6 bases; bases with no gene match: 9. This CDR3 is CSVPRTSGRSGTDTQYF. CDR3 nucleotide sequence: TGCAGCGTGCCTCGGACTAGCGGGAGGAGCGGCACAGATACGCAGTATTTT.

This clonotype has just a few counts. The gene calls are TRBV11-3 and TRBJ1-4; D ambiguous. V shed 5 bases and J shed 0 bases, with 16 bases lying between them. The CDR3 runs 17 residues. Germline CDR1 is SGHNT and CDR2 is YENEEA. CDR3 in DNA: TGTGCCAGCAGCCTCGGCTCATCACGGGCAACTAATGAAAAACTGTTTTTT. It translates to CASSLGSSRATNEKLFF.

The J gene is TRBJ1-2, the V gene TRBV2; a weak D match, TRBD1 (6 bases). Trimming shortened V by 7 bases and J by 0 bases, and 12 bases separated the two germline ends. The CDR3 extends over 14 amino acids. Germline CDR1 reads SNHLY; CDR2 reads FYNNEI. The CDR3: CASKVRGPNYGYTF. CDR3 sequence (DNA): TGTGCCAGCAAGGTTCGGGGGCCTAACTATGGCTACACCTTC.

This clonotype was seen at least ten times. The V gene is TRBV2, the J gene TRBJ1-6; D uncertain. CDR3 length: 14 amino acids. The V end was cut by 3 bases, the J end by 7 bases, with 10 bases between. Germline CDR1 reads SNHLY; CDR2 reads FYNNEI. In DNA form, the CDR3 reads TGTGCCAGCAGTGAGGTTGGAGACAATTCACCCCTCCACTTT. Its protein is CASSEVGDNSPLHF.

This clonotype has only a few counts. V usage is TRBV20-1 and J usage is TRBJ1-6; D possibly corresponds to TRBD1 (5 bases). CDR1 DFQATT and CDR2 SNEGSKA come from the germline V gene (reference sequence). This CDR3 region has 13 residues. Trimming took 2 bases from V and 7 from J, leaving 9 bases between them. The CDR3 sequence is CSARQGRNSPLHF. CDR3 nucleotide sequence: TGCAGTGCTAGACAGGGAAGAAATTCACCCCTCCACTTT.

The chain uses TRBV2 and TRBJ1-3; the D is unclear. The CDR3 has 15 residues. Germline V CDR1 and CDR2: SNHLY, FYNNEI. V was clipped by 4 bases and J by 6 bases, with 16 bases between them. The DNA of the CDR3 is TGTGCCAGCAGTGTTGAAAAGGGTTATGAAAACACCATATATTTT. This codes for CASSVEKGYENTIYF.

This clonotype was counted only a few times. The rearrangement links TRBV20-1 to TRBJ1-2; D gene ambiguous. Between the trimmed V and J ends, which lost 0 bases and 0 bases, there was a span of 11 bases. The CDR3 is made up of 15 amino acids. Germline V lookup: CDR1 DFQATT, CDR2 SNEGSKA (reference sequence). The CDR3 coding sequence is TGCAGTGCTAGAGACCCACAGAGAGCTAACTATGGCTACACCTTC. Its translation: CSARDPQRANYGYTF.

This clonotype was picked up a small number of times. This rearrangement joins TRBV7-2 to TRBJ1-5, with unresolved D. CDR3 length: 15 amino acids. Trimming removed 4 bases at V and 0 bases at J, with 10 bases between. Looked up from germline, CDR1 is SGHTA and CDR2 is FQGNSA. The CDR3 sequence is CASSSTRYSNQPQHF. CDR3 sequence (DNA): TGTGCCAGCAGCTCGACTCGGTATAGCAATCAGCCCCAGCATTTT.

This clonotype was seen at least ten times. The J gene is TRBJ1-1, the V gene TRBV5-1; no reliable D call. Deletions cut 4 bases from V and 3 bases from J, with 10 bases between. Looked up from germline, CDR1 is SGHRS and CDR2 is YFSETQ. CDR3 length: 13 amino acids. The CDR3 protein is CASSQNQDTEAFF. The CDR3 nucleotides read TGCGCCAGCAGCCAGAACCAAGACACTGAAGCTTTCTTT.

The chain employs TRBV15 and TRBJ2-2; D remains unclear. Germline V CDR1 and CDR2: LNHNV, YYDKDF (reference sequence). This CDR3 spans 14 amino acids. V gave up 2 bases and J gave up 1 base, with 5 bases separating them. The CDR3 region is CATSRRQNTGELFF. DNA for the CDR3: TGTGCCACCAGCAGAAGACAGAACACCGGGGAGCTGTTTTTT.

A few counts support this clonotype. The chain links TRBV12-3 or TRBV12-4 to TRBJ2-3, with D perhaps being TRBD1 or TRBD2 (6 bases each). The CDR3 loop spans 14 amino acids. V was cut by 7 bases and J by 4 bases, with 15 bases left in between. The CDR3 sequence is CASIRGVNPDTQYF. As DNA, the CDR3 is TGTGCCAGCATAAGGGGGGTGAACCCAGATACGCAGTATTTT.

The chain carries TRBV4-3 and TRBJ2-1, with D maybe TRBD2 (6 bases). The V end was cut by 2 bases, the J end by 3 bases, with 20 bases between. The CDR3 consists of 18 residues. The germline CDR1 and CDR2 sequences are LGHNA and YSLEER. CDR3 sequence: CASSQRRGVGSSYNEQFF. In DNA, the CDR3 is TGCGCCAGCAGCCAACGACGCGGGGTTGGTTCGAGCTACAATGAGCAGTTCTTC.